The 17 T cell receptor beta chains in this list originate from one sample, sequenced in a study of blood T cell repertoires in COVID-19. Only in-frame clones appear in the TCRdb table, and some are missing; sequencing was by immunoSEQ multiplex PCR. Altogether tens of thousands of clones are present, 75% to 95% being singletons, with the ten largest covering about a sixth. Sequencing used peripheral blood. These TCRs come from a man aged 80 or over with acute or convalescent COVID-19.

The chain couples TRBV5-1 to TRBJ2-3; perhaps TRBD1 as D (5 bases). The CDR3 runs 15 residues. Trimming took off 0 bases at V and 0 bases at J, with 8 bases between the two ends. CDR1 is SGHRS and CDR2 is YFSETQ in the germline V gene. This chain's CDR3 is CASSLGSGSTDTQYF. Here the CDR3 DNA reads TGCGCCAGCAGCTTGGGCTCAGGGAGCACAGATACGCAGTATTTT. Supplemented by reference TRBV5-1 and TRBJ2-3, the full variable domain reads KAGVTQTPRYLIKTRGQQVTLSCSPISGHRSVSWYQQTPGQGLQFLFEYFSETQRNKGNFPGRFSGRQFSNSRSEMNVSTLELGDSALYLCASSLGSGSTDTQYFGPGTRLTVL.

The rearrangement links TRBV24-1 to TRBJ1-1; the match to TRBD1 covers 7 bases. J lost 7 bases, V lost 3 bases, and 4 bases had no gene match. The CDR3 spans 13 residues. CDR1 is KGHDR and CDR2 is SFDVKD in the germline V gene. CDR3 in DNA: TGTGCCACCAGTGATCGGGGGACAGATGAAGCTTTCTTT. It yields the protein CATSDRGTDEAFF.

This chain links TRBV7-9 with TRBJ2-3; 8 nucleotides line up with TRBD1. The V segment lost 1 base and the J segment 2 bases; nucleotides outside the gene matches: 5. Germline-derived CDR1 and CDR2 are SEHNR and FQNEAQ (reference sequence). This CDR3 spans 16 amino acids. CDR3 protein: CASSLEAGGATDTQYF. Here the CDR3 DNA reads TGTGCCAGCAGCTTAGAGGCAGGGGGCGCCACAGATACGCAGTATTTT. The full variable domain, in which reference TRBV7-9 and TRBJ2-3 provide the parts outside the CDR3, is DTGVSQNPRHKITKRGQNVTFRCDPISEHNRLYWYRQTLGQGPEFLTYFQNEAQLEKSRLLSDRFSAERPKGSFSTLEIQRTEQGDSAMYLCASSLEAGGATDTQYFGPGTRLTVL.

This chain joins TRBV3-1 (or the pseudogene TRBV3-2) and TRBJ1-4; 8 bases match TRBD1. The CDR3 covers 15 residues. V lost 2 bases and J lost 2; bases outside the gene matches: 1. The germline V gene has CDR1 LGHDT and CDR2 YNNKEL (reference sequence). The CDR3 loop reads CASSQQGATNEKLFF. CDR3 coding DNA: TGTGCCAGCAGCCAACAGGGGGCTACTAATGAAAAACTGTTTTTT.

V gene TRBV11-2 combines with J gene TRBJ2-3; maybe TRBD2 (5 bases). V lost 5 bases, J lost 0 bases, and 15 bases lay in between. Germline CDR1 and CDR2: SGHAT and FQNNGV. CDR3 size: 16 residues. The CDR3 DNA sequence: TGTGCCAGCAGCCCCGACTATTCCTATAGCACAGATACGCAGTATTTT. Amino acids: CASSPDYSYSTDTQYF.

The chain employs TRBV9 and TRBJ2-5; D remains unclear. V was clipped by 0 bases and J by 1 base, with 10 bases between them. The germline V gene has CDR1 SGDLS and CDR2 YYNGEE. This CDR3 comprises 15 residues. The DNA for the CDR3 is TGTGCCAGCAGCGTAGCTACAACAGTCCAAGAGACCCAGTACTTC. It is translated as CASSVATTVQETQYF. The full variable domain, with the rest looked up from reference TRBV9 and TRBJ2-5, is DSGVTQTPKHLITATGQRVTLRCSPRSGDLSVYWYQQSLDQGLQFLIQYYNGEERAKGNILERFSAQQFPDLHSELNLSSLELGDSALYFCASSVATTVQETQYFGPGTRLLVL.

The genes are TRBV12-3 or TRBV12-4 and TRBJ1-2; 9 bases are shared with TRBD1. The V segment lost 2 bases and the J segment 8 bases; nucleotides outside the gene matches: 3. The CDR3 covers 13 residues. The CDR3 is CASSLRQGDGYTF. The CDR3 DNA reads as TGTGCCAGCAGTTTAAGACAGGGGGACGGCTACACCTTC.

In its sample, this clone was seen once. V is TRBV6-2 or TRBV6-3 and J is TRBJ2-7; 12 nucleotides match TRBD2. The CDR3 runs to 16 residues. The junction had 6 bases not matched to a gene; V was cut back by 4 bases and J by 2 bases. The V gene's germline CDR1 is MNHEY and CDR2 SVGEGT. This CDR3 is CASSSPGLAGTYEQYF. In DNA form, the CDR3 reads TGTGCCAGCAGTTCACCCGGACTAGCGGGGACCTACGAGCAGTACTTC.

The chain uses TRBV5-4 and TRBJ1-1; possibly TRBD1 for D (6 bases). The CDR3 totals 14 residues. With 2 bases removed from V and 6 bases from J, the gap between germline ends came to 14 bases. Per germline, CDR1 SGHNT and CDR2 YYREEE (reference sequence). CDR3 bases: TGTGCCAGCAGCTTCCAGGGGAGTGGGGCTGAAGCTTTCTTT. Its translation is CASSFQGSGAEAFF.

This chain joins TRBV5-1 and TRBJ2-7; possibly TRBD1 for D (5 bases). Germline lookup yields CDR1 SGHRS and CDR2 YFSETQ. The CDR3 is 15 residues long. Trimming removed 0 bases at V and 0 bases at J, with 10 bases between. Here the CDR3 DNA reads TGCGCCAGCAGCTTGGACGACAGCCACTCCTACGAGCAGTACTTC. It is translated as CASSLDDSHSYEQYF.

J is TRBJ1-1 and V is TRBV5-6, with D perhaps TRBD1 (5 bases). In germline, CDR1 is SGHDT, CDR2 YYEEEE. CDR3 size: 14 residues. Trimming removed 3 bases at V and 3 bases at J, with 12 bases between. Here the CDR3 DNA reads TGTGCCAGCAGCTGGACAAGGCTGTACACTGAAGCTTTCTTT. Its protein product is CASSWTRLYTEAFF.

This clone was seen a single time. V gene TRBV10-3 combines with J gene TRBJ2-3; D may be TRBD2 (6 bases). CDR3 length: 16 residues. The germline V and J ends were trimmed by 3 bases and 5 bases, with 18 bases remaining between them. The germline V gene encodes CDR1 ENHRY and CDR2 SYGVKD. As DNA, the CDR3 is TGTGCCATCAGTGACCGTTCCAGCGGGCCACGAGATACGCAGTATTTT. Amino acid sequence: CAISDRSSGPRDTQYF.

The chain uses TRBV19 and TRBJ2-2, with 10 positions matching TRBD1. This CDR3 spans 19 amino acids. V was clipped by 10 bases and J by 6 bases; unmatched bases: 23. Germline values: CDR1 LNHDA, CDR2 SQIVND (reference sequence). The CDR3 region has the DNA TGTGCCACCCTCGACAGGGGGCAGGGATTAGCTTCCGGGGCCGGGGAGCTGTTTTTT. Translating gives CATLDRGQGLASGAGELFF.

The chain has TRBV6-5 and TRBJ1-2, with TRBD1 matching over 8 bases. The V gene end was trimmed by 6 bases and the J gene end by 5 bases; junction bases not matched to a gene: 5. The germline gives CDR1 MNHEY, CDR2 SVGAGI. This CDR3 spans 13 amino acids. The DNA for the CDR3 is TGTGCCAGCAGCCCCGGGACAGGATATGGCTACACCTTC. It translates to CASSPGTGYGYTF.

V is TRBV5-1 and J is TRBJ2-7; maybe TRBD1 (6 bases). Trimming shortened V by 0 bases and J by 4 bases, and 14 bases separated the two germline ends. CDR1 SGHRS and CDR2 YFSETQ come from the germline V gene. This CDR3 comprises 15 residues. The CDR3 DNA reads TGCGCCAGCAGCTTGGTAGCAGGGGCTGATTACGAGCAGTACTTC. Translation: CASSLVAGADYEQYF.

This clone was observed once. V is TRBV30 and J is TRBJ2-7, with a possible D match to TRBD2 (6 bases). V was shortened by 3 bases and J by 6 bases, with 12 bases between the two germline ends. Per the germline V gene, CDR1 is GTSNPN and CDR2 is SVGIG (reference sequence). The CDR3 runs to 12 residues. CDR3 region: CAWRSTSFEQYF. CDR3 DNA: TGTGCCTGGAGATCTACTAGCTTCGAGCAGTACTTC. Complete variable domain (other parts from reference TRBV30 and TRBJ2-7): SQTIHQWPATLVQPVGSPLSLECTVEGTSNPNLYWYRQAAGRGLQLLFYSVGIGQISSEVPQNLSASRPQDRQFILSSKKLLLSDSGFYLCAWRSTSFEQYFGPGTRLTVT.

This clone appeared a single time. V is TRBV13 and J is TRBJ2-7, with D possibly matching TRBD1 (7 bases). The ends were cut back, 5 bases at V and 7 bases at J, with 15 bases in the middle. The germline CDR1 and CDR2 sequences are PRHDT and FYEKMQ (reference sequence). CDR3 size: 13 residues. CDR3 sequence: CASSLDRDSEQYF. CDR3 DNA: TGTGCCAGCAGCCTCGACAGGGACTCTGAGCAGTACTTC.